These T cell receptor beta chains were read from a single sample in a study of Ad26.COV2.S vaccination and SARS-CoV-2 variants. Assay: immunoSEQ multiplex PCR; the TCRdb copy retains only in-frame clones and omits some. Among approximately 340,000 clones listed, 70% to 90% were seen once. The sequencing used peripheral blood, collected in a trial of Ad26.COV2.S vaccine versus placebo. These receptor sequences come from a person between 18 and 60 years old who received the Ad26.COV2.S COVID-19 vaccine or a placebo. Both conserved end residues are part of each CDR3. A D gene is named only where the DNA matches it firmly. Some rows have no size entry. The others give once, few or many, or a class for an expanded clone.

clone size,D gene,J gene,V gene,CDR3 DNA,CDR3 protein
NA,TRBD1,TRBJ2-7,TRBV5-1,TGCGCCAGCAGCCCCTCCGGGACAGGTCCCTACGAGCAGTACTTC,CASSPSGTGPYEQYF
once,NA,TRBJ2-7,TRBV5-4,TGTGCCAGCAGCCCCAAGGACAGAGTATCCTACGAGCAGTACTTC,CASSPKDRVSYEQYF
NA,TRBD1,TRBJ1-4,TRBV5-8,TGTGCCAGCAGCGGATGGGACAGCTCTCATGAAAAACTGTTTTTT,CASSGWDSSHEKLFF
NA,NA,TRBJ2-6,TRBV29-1,TGCAGCGTTGAAACCGGCGGTGGGGCCAACGTCCTGACTTTC,CSVETGGGANVLTF
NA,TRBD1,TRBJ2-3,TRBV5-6,TGTGCCAGCAGCTTGGACAGGGGCGCAGATACGCAGTATTTT,CASSLDRGADTQYF
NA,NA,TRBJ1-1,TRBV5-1,TGCGCCAGCAGCTTCTTGAGGGGGAACACTGAAGCTTTCTTT,CASSFLRGNTEAFF
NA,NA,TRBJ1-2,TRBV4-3,TGCGCCAGCAGCCAAAGTAGGACAAGTGGGTTTAACTATGGCTACACCTTC,CASSQSRTSGFNYGYTF
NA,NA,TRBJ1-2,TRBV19,TGTGCCAGTAGCACCGTTAAGGGACAACACTATGGCTACACCTTC,CASSTVKGQHYGYTF
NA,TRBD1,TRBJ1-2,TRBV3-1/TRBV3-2,TGTGCCAGCAGCCAAGGACAGGGTAGTTATGGCTACACCTTC,CASSQGQGSYGYTF
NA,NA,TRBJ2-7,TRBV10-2,TGCGCCAGCAGTGAGTACCACAGCTACGAGCAGTACTTC,CASSEYHSYEQYF
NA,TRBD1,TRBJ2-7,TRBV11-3,TGTGCCAGCAGCTTAAGGGGGCTCAACGAGCAGTACTTC,CASSLRGLNEQYF
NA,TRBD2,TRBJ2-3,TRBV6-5,TGTGCCAGCAAAAGCGGGAGTACAGATACGCAGTATTTT,CASKSGSTDTQYF
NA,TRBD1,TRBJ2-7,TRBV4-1,TGCGCCAGCAGCCCAGACAGGGTACTATACGAGCAGTACTTC,CASSPDRVLYEQYF
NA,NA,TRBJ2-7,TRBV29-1,TGCAGCGTTGATGGAGGGGACAGACATTCCTACGAGCAGTACTTC,CSVDGGDRHSYEQYF
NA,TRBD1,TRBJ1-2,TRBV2,TGTGCCAGCAGTGCATCGGGACAGATTCAAACTACTAACTATGGCTACACCTTC,CASSASGQIQTTNYGYTF
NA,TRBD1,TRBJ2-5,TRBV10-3,TGTGCCATCAGGGCGACAGGGCGGACTGGGGAGACCCAGTACTTC,CAIRATGRTGETQYF
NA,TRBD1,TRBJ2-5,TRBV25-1,TGTGCCAGCAGTACCCGACAGGGGGTCGAAGAGACCCAGTACTTC,CASSTRQGVEETQYF
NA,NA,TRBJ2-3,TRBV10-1,TGCGCCAGCAGTGAGTTCCCCGTCTCAGATACGCAGTATTTT,CASSEFPVSDTQYF
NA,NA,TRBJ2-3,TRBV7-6,TGTGCCAGCAGCTTTGGGGAAGGTTCTAGCACAGATACGCAGTATTTT,CASSFGEGSSTDTQYF
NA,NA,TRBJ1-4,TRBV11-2,TGTGCCAGCAGCTTAGTTGGTGAAAAACTGTTTTTT,CASSLVGEKLFF
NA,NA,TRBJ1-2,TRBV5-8,TGTGCCAGCAGCCGCGGTGGGGGCAACTATGGCTACACCTTC,CASSRGGGNYGYTF
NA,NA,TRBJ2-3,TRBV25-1,TGTGCCAGCAGTTGGGGGATAGATACGCAGTATTTT,CASSWGIDTQYF
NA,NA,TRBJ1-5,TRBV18,TGTGCCAGCTCACCGGGGCCCAACTACGACCCCCAGCATTTT,CASSPGPNYDPQHF
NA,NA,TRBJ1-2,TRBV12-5,TGTGCTAGTGGACCGCGCGCCTTGGTCCACTATGGCTACACCTTC,CASGPRALVHYGYTF
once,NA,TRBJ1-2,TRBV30,TGTGCCTGGAGTTTCTCCTGGGGTCCCTATGGCTACACCTTC,CAWSFSWGPYGYTF
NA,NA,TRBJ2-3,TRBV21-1,TGTGCCAGCAGCAAACCCTTCCCCAGGCCGGGAGGGAGCACAGATACGCAGTATTTT,CASSKPFPRPGGSTDTQYF
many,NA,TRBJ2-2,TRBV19,TGTGCCAGTAGTCCCGGTTGGGACACCGGGGAGCTGTTTTTT,CASSPGWDTGELFF
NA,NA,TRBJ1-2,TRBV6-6,TGTGCCAGCAGTTCCCTGAGGGCTCACTATGGCTACACCTTC,CASSSLRAHYGYTF
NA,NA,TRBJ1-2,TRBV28,TGTGCCAGCAGTTCGGGGGGGCATGGTGGCTACACCTTC,CASSSGGHGGYTF
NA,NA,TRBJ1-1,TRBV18,TGTGCCAGCTCACCATCGGGTGGCACTGAAGCTTTCTTT,CASSPSGGTEAFF
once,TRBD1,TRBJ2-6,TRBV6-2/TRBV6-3,TGTGCCAGCAGCCCACAGGGGGCTAGCTCTACGGGGGCCAACGTCCTGACTTTC,CASSPQGASSTGANVLTF
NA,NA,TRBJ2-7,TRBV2,TGTGCCAGCAGTGCGGACGGATTCTCCTACGAGCAGTACTTC,CASSADGFSYEQYF
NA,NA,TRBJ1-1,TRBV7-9,TGTGCCAGCAGCTTGGACAGATGGGACACTGAAGCTTTCTTT,CASSLDRWDTEAFF
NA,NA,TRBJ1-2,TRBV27,TGTGCCAGCAGTTTATCGAAAGATGCTAACTATGGCTACACCTTC,CASSLSKDANYGYTF
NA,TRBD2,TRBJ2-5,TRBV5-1,TGCGCCAGCAGCACGCTTGTCGGGAGGCGGGAGACCCAGTACTTC,CASSTLVGRRETQYF
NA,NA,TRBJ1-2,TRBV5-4,TGTGCCAGCAGCCCGGGGGGGACCGGTGGCTACACCTTC,CASSPGGTGGYTF
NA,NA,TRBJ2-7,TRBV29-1,TGCAGCGTCAGGGGATGGGGCTACGAGCAGTACTTC,CSVRGWGYEQYF
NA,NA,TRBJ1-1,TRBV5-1,TGCGCCAGCAGCTTGGGACATGAAGCTTTCTTT,CASSLGHEAFF
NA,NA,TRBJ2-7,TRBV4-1,TGCGCCAGCAGCCAAGTTATGCCCGCCTACGAGCAGTACTTC,CASSQVMPAYEQYF
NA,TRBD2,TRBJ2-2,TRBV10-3,TGTGCCATCACCTCGGGACTAGCGGGTGTGAACACCGGGGAGCTGTTTTTT,CAITSGLAGVNTGELFF
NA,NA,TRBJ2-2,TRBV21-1,TGTGCCAGCAGCAAAAGGTCAAAGATTAGGGGTGGAACCGGGGAGCTGTTTTTT,CASSKRSKIRGGTGELFF
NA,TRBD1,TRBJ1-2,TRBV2,TGTGCCAACACTCAACAGGGGGTGGGCGGCTACACCTTC,CANTQQGVGGYTF
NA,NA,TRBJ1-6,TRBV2,TGTGCCAGCTCCGACTCGAATAATTCACCCCTCCACTTT,CASSDSNNSPLHF
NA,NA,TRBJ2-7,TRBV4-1,TGCGCCAGCAGCCTTCCGGCCCGCTCCTACGAGCAGTACTTC,CASSLPARSYEQYF
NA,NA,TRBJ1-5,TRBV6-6,TGTGCCAGCAGTTGGGTTGGGGGCAATCAGCCCCAGCATTTT,CASSWVGGNQPQHF
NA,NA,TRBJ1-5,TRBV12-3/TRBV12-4,TGTGCCAGCAGTTCTCAGGGGACTCAGCCCCAGCATTTT,CASSSQGTQPQHF
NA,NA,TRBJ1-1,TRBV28,TGTGCCAGCAGTCGATGGGACGGAGGAACGGACACTGAAGCTTTCTTT,CASSRWDGGTDTEAFF
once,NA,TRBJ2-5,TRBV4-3,TGCGCCAGCAGCCAAGATGTTCCTAGCTTCGCCGAGACCCAGTACTTC,CASSQDVPSFAETQYF
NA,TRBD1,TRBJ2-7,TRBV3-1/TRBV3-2,TGTGCCAGCCAGGGGACAGCCGAAACCTACGAGCAGTACTTC,CASQGTAETYEQYF
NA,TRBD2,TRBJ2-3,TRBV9,TGTGCCAGCAGCGAGGGACTAGCTAGCACAGATACGCAGTATTTT,CASSEGLASTDTQYF
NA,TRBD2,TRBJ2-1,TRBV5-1,TGCGCCAGCAGCTCCGGGACTAGCGGGAGTATTTCCTACAATGAGCAGTTCTTC,CASSSGTSGSISYNEQFF
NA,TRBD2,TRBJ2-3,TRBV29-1,TGCAGCGTTGAAGATCGGACTAGCGGGGGGGCTTGGGATACGCAGTATTTT,CSVEDRTSGGAWDTQYF
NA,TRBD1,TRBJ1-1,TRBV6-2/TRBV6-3,TGTGCCAGCAGTTGGAGACAGGGTTTCTCGGGTGAAGCTTTCTTT,CASSWRQGFSGEAFF